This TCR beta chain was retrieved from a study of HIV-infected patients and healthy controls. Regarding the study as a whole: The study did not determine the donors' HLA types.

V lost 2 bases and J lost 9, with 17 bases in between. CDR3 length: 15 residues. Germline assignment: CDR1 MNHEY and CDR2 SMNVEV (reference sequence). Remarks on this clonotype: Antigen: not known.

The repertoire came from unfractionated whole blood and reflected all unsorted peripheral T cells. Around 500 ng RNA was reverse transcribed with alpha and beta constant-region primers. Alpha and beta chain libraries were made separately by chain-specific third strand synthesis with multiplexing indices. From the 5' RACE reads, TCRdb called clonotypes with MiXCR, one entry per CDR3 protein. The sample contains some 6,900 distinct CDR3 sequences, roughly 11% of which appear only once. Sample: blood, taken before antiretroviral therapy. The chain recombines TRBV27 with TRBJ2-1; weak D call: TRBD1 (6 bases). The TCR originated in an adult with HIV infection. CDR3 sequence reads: CASSLRGQPPSEQFF. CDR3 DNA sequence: TGTGCCAGCAGTTTAAGAGGACAGCCCCCAAGTGAGCAGTTCTTC.